This TCR beta chain was identified in a study of cytomegalovirus exposure and HLA in healthy donors. General study points: When the data were analyzed later, several of the most significant clusters appeared to be linked to common viral pathogens. Cytomegalovirus association was listed for 164 TCR beta chains. In an earlier analysis, about 87% or about 30%: the productive usage of most TCR beta V segments. Later analysis reportedly placed an Asian-associated ancestry cluster below the roughly 630-donor mean in N-insertions.

Both 60 Vbeta primers and 13 Jbeta primers went into the PCR. Repertoires were generated with immunoSEQ multiplex PCR, while TCRdb's copy carries only in-frame clones and drops some. This repertoire shows about 140,000 clones, roughly 74% found once; its top ten account for about 11%. The CDR3 consists of 17 residues. Trimming stripped 5 bases from V and 4 bases from J, with 23 bases between. Germline values: CDR1 LNHDA, CDR2 SQIVND (reference sequence). As to this clone: Antigen specificity is unknown.

Sequencing input: PBMCs. The chain combines TRBV19 with TRBJ2-5, with a tentative D call TRBD1 (6 bases). The source of this sequence is a man aged 18 to 35 in good health and CMV-seropositive. CDR3 nucleotide sequence: TGTGCCAGTAGTGGGGCCCGGGACACAACCCGGGGAGAGACCCAGTACTTC. As protein: CASSGARDTTRGETQYF.